This T cell receptor (beta chain) was captured in a study of identical twins. The CDR3 has 15 residues. Germline loops: CDR1 DFQATT, CDR2 SNEGSKA (reference sequence). Trimming left V 0 bases short and J 5 bases short, with 14 bases between. At least ten counts were recorded for this clonotype. What it recognizes is unknown. Each CDR3 protein is one row after TCRdb ran MiXCR on the 5' RACE reads. The sample shows about 690,000 distinct CDR3 sequences, less than 7% of them seen only once. Whole-study results and caveats: Twin sharing of out-of-frame TCR alpha was underestimated by models in monozygotic pairs. Those out-of-frame alpha sequences shared by twins showed an excess of low generation probability. The authors noted that invariant MAIT and iNKT cells could partly confound zero-insertion analyses.

The V gene is TRBV20-1, the J gene TRBJ2-1, with D perhaps given as TRBD1 or TRBD2 (6 bases each). The sequencing sample was made of naive T cells sorted from blood. This receptor was obtained from a man aged 18 to 30 in good health. CDR3 sequence reads: CSARDRGRGNNEQFF. CDR3 coding DNA: TGCAGTGCTAGAGATCGGGGGCGAGGGAACAATGAGCAGTTCTTC.